Listed below are T cell receptor beta chains from one sample, sequenced in a study of early T cells in non-severe SARS-CoV-2 infection. TCRdb passed the 5' RACE reads through MiXCR, listing each CDR3 protein once. This sample yields about 60,000 distinct CDR3 sequences, of which 11% are seen a single time; 2.5% to 3.5% belongs to the top ten. The sequences come from whole blood, collected at baseline. These TCRs come from an adult who was a healthcare worker with PCR-confirmed SARS-CoV-2 infection or an uninfected control (not recorded which). Each CDR3 is given with its conserved first and last residue. Fields, in order: V gene, clone size, D gene, J gene, CDR3 DNA, CDR3 protein. A D gene is named only where the DNA matches it firmly. Clone size, where shown, is once, few, many, or a class for clones that have expanded.

v_call: TRBV7-9; clone_size: many; d_call: TRBD1; j_call: TRBJ1-1; cdr3_nt: TGTGCCAGCAGCCAAACGACAGGGATTATGAACACTGAAGCTTTCTTT; cdr3_aa: CASSQTTGIMNTEAFF
v_call: TRBV10-3; clone_size: few; d_call: .; j_call: TRBJ2-3; cdr3_nt: TGTGCCATCAGTGAGTTCTCGGGGGGCCACGATACGCAGTATTTT; cdr3_aa: CAISEFSGGHDTQYF
v_call: TRBV4-1; clone_size: few; d_call: TRBD1; j_call: TRBJ2-7; cdr3_nt: TGCGCCAGCAGCCAAGCCGGACAGGGGGCCTACGAGCAGTACTTC; cdr3_aa: CASSQAGQGAYEQYF
v_call: TRBV5-1; clone_size: many; d_call: .; j_call: TRBJ1-2; cdr3_nt: TGCGCCAGCAGACCAGAGCCCGGCGGCTACACCTTC; cdr3_aa: CASRPEPGGYTF
v_call: TRBV7-9; clone_size: few; d_call: TRBD1; j_call: TRBJ2-7; cdr3_nt: TGTGCCAGCAGCTGGACAGGCGGTGGTATATACGAGCAGTACTTC; cdr3_aa: CASSWTGGGIYEQYF
v_call: TRBV30; clone_size: many; d_call: .; j_call: TRBJ1-2; cdr3_nt: TGTGCCTGGAGACTTGGACAGTTCCCCGGACGTGGCTACACCTTC; cdr3_aa: CAWRLGQFPGRGYTF
v_call: TRBV5-4; clone_size: .; d_call: TRBD1; j_call: TRBJ1-4; cdr3_nt: TGTGCCAGCAGCATGACAGGGGATAATGAAAAACTGTTTTTT; cdr3_aa: CASSMTGDNEKLFF
v_call: TRBV7-6; clone_size: many; d_call: .; j_call: TRBJ2-6; cdr3_nt: TGTGCCAGCAGCTCCATCCGGACGAATACGACTGGGGCCAACGTCCTGACTTTC; cdr3_aa: CASSSIRTNTTGANVLTF
v_call: TRBV29-1; clone_size: few; d_call: TRBD2; j_call: TRBJ2-7; cdr3_nt: TGCAGCGCCAAACTAGCGGGGATACTCTACGAGCAGTACTTC; cdr3_aa: CSAKLAGILYEQYF
v_call: TRBV5-4; clone_size: few; d_call: .; j_call: TRBJ1-2; cdr3_nt: TGTGCCAGCAGCTTGGGCTCTTGGGGGGACTATGGCTACACCTTC; cdr3_aa: CASSLGSWGDYGYTF
v_call: TRBV20-1; clone_size: many; d_call: .; j_call: TRBJ2-3; cdr3_nt: TGCAGTGCTAGTCGGCAGGCGTCGAGCACAGATACGCAGTATTTT; cdr3_aa: CSASRQASSTDTQYF
v_call: TRBV12-3/TRBV12-4; clone_size: few; d_call: .; j_call: TRBJ2-3; cdr3_nt: TGTGCCAGCAGTCCCCGGACCTTCTTATCCATGGATACGCAGTATTTT; cdr3_aa: CASSPRTFLSMDTQYF
v_call: TRBV6-5; clone_size: few; d_call: TRBD2; j_call: TRBJ2-1; cdr3_nt: TGTGCCAGCAGTTACCAGCGGGGGGGCAATGAGCAGTTCTTC; cdr3_aa: CASSYQRGGNEQFF
v_call: TRBV5-6; clone_size: few; d_call: TRBD1; j_call: TRBJ1-1; cdr3_nt: TGTGCCAGCAGCTTGGGCAGGGGGCTTATCAACCCTGAAGCTTTCTTT; cdr3_aa: CASSLGRGLINPEAFF
v_call: TRBV12-3/TRBV12-4; clone_size: .; d_call: .; j_call: TRBJ1-1; cdr3_nt: TGTGCCAGCAGTTTCCTGACAGGAACAGACACTGAAGCTTTCTTT; cdr3_aa: CASSFLTGTDTEAFF
v_call: TRBV11-2; clone_size: few; d_call: TRBD1; j_call: TRBJ1-2; cdr3_nt: TGTGCCAGCAGCTTCTCCCCCGGGACAGGCTATGGCTACACCTTC; cdr3_aa: CASSFSPGTGYGYTF
v_call: TRBV20-1; clone_size: many; d_call: TRBD1; j_call: TRBJ1-2; cdr3_nt: TGCAGTGCCCCCGCGACAGGGGTCGGCGGCTACACCTTC; cdr3_aa: CSAPATGVGGYTF
v_call: TRBV10-3; clone_size: .; d_call: TRBD2; j_call: TRBJ2-5; cdr3_nt: TGTGCCATCAGTGAGTCGAGGACTAGCGGGGGGGAGACCCAGTACTTC; cdr3_aa: CAISESRTSGGETQYF
v_call: TRBV15; clone_size: many; d_call: TRBD2; j_call: TRBJ2-1; cdr3_nt: TGTGCCACCAGCAACCATCGGGGAGGGCGAGGTGAGCAGTTCTTC; cdr3_aa: CATSNHRGGRGEQFF
v_call: TRBV7-9; clone_size: .; d_call: TRBD2; j_call: TRBJ2-1; cdr3_nt: TGTGCCAGCAGCACCAGGACTCCCCGGGGGAGGGATGAGCAGTTCTTC; cdr3_aa: CASSTRTPRGRDEQFF
v_call: TRBV2; clone_size: few; d_call: .; j_call: TRBJ2-7; cdr3_nt: TGTGCCAGCAGTGAAGCGCTTCGAAGGGGCGAGCAGTACTTC; cdr3_aa: CASSEALRRGEQYF
v_call: TRBV20-1; clone_size: .; d_call: .; j_call: TRBJ1-2; cdr3_nt: TGCAGTGCTAGACGGCAGGAGGACTATGGCTACACCTTC; cdr3_aa: CSARRQEDYGYTF
v_call: TRBV5-1; clone_size: many; d_call: TRBD1; j_call: TRBJ1-1; cdr3_nt: TGCGCCAGCAGCATACAGGGGAGGGACACTGAAGCTTTCTTT; cdr3_aa: CASSIQGRDTEAFF
v_call: TRBV30; clone_size: .; d_call: .; j_call: TRBJ2-7; cdr3_nt: TGTGCCTGGAGTGGAGGTATTTGGGAGCAGTACTTC; cdr3_aa: CAWSGGIWEQYF
v_call: TRBV30; clone_size: .; d_call: .; j_call: TRBJ1-2; cdr3_nt: TGTGCCTGGAGTGCCTACAGTAACTATGGCTACACCTTC; cdr3_aa: CAWSAYSNYGYTF
v_call: TRBV3-1; clone_size: many; d_call: TRBD2; j_call: TRBJ2-1; cdr3_nt: TGTGCCAGCAGCCACCTTGAGCGGGGCCCCTCCAATGAGCAGTTCTTC; cdr3_aa: CASSHLERGPSNEQFF
v_call: TRBV14; clone_size: few; d_call: .; j_call: TRBJ1-6; cdr3_nt: TGTGCCAGCAGCCTAGAGTGGGACGATAATTCACCCCTCCACTTT; cdr3_aa: CASSLEWDDNSPLHF
v_call: TRBV2; clone_size: many; d_call: .; j_call: TRBJ1-2; cdr3_nt: TGTGCCAGCAGTGACGGTTCCGGGAGAGGCTATGGCTACACCTTC; cdr3_aa: CASSDGSGRGYGYTF
v_call: TRBV12-5; clone_size: few; d_call: .; j_call: TRBJ1-4; cdr3_nt: TGTGCTAGTGCTTGGTGGGGCTCGGCGTCGGGCACACCACATGAAAAACTGTTTTTT; cdr3_aa: CASAWWGSASGTPHEKLFF
v_call: TRBV20-1; clone_size: many; d_call: .; j_call: TRBJ1-1; cdr3_nt: TGCAGTGCTAGAGACGGCCTTTCGTTAGCTTTCTTT; cdr3_aa: CSARDGLSLAFF
v_call: TRBV7-3; clone_size: once; d_call: .; j_call: TRBJ2-2; cdr3_nt: TGTGCCAGCAGCCCTCAAGTCGTGAACACCGGGGAGCTGTTTTTT; cdr3_aa: CASSPQVVNTGELFF
v_call: TRBV14; clone_size: .; d_call: .; j_call: TRBJ2-1; cdr3_nt: TGTGCCAGCAGCCAAGTTCACCTCGGGCCCCAGGTTGAGCAGTTCTTC; cdr3_aa: CASSQVHLGPQVEQFF
v_call: TRBV20-1; clone_size: many; d_call: TRBD1; j_call: TRBJ2-7; cdr3_nt: TGCAGTGCTAGTGGACAGGGCTACGAGCAGTACTTC; cdr3_aa: CSASGQGYEQYF
v_call: TRBV7-9; clone_size: many; d_call: TRBD1; j_call: TRBJ1-1; cdr3_nt: TGTGCCAGCAGCCCTAGGGGACAGGCGAAAACTGAAGCTTTCTTT; cdr3_aa: CASSPRGQAKTEAFF
v_call: TRBV30; clone_size: few; d_call: .; j_call: TRBJ1-6; cdr3_nt: TGTGCCTGGAGTAGTTTGGGGAGCGGTTCACCCCTCCACTTT; cdr3_aa: CAWSSLGSGSPLHF
v_call: TRBV5-1; clone_size: .; d_call: TRBD1; j_call: TRBJ2-3; cdr3_nt: TGCGCCAGCAGCTCCGAGGGGGCGGGTACGCAGTATTTT; cdr3_aa: CASSSEGAGTQYF
v_call: TRBV6-2/TRBV6-3; clone_size: .; d_call: .; j_call: TRBJ2-5; cdr3_nt: TGTGCCAGCAGTTACTCCGGGGTTGGGGGCCAAGAGACCCAGTACTTC; cdr3_aa: CASSYSGVGGQETQYF
v_call: TRBV12-3/TRBV12-4; clone_size: many; d_call: TRBD1; j_call: TRBJ1-1; cdr3_nt: TGTGCCAGCAGTGCCGGGACAGTGAACACTGAAGCTTTCTTT; cdr3_aa: CASSAGTVNTEAFF
v_call: TRBV6-5; clone_size: few; d_call: TRBD1; j_call: TRBJ1-5; cdr3_nt: TGTGCCAGCAGACCGACAGGGGTAGTAGGTCAGCCCCAGCATTTT; cdr3_aa: CASRPTGVVGQPQHF
v_call: TRBV5-1; clone_size: few; d_call: .; j_call: TRBJ1-1; cdr3_nt: TGCGCCAGCAGCCCAGGCACGAGGACTGAAGCTTTCTTT; cdr3_aa: CASSPGTRTEAFF
v_call: TRBV10-3; clone_size: few; d_call: .; j_call: TRBJ2-6; cdr3_nt: TGTGCCATCAGTGAGTCCCCCCAGGGGTGGGGGGCCAACGTCCTGACTTTC; cdr3_aa: CAISESPQGWGANVLTF
v_call: TRBV10-1; clone_size: few; d_call: .; j_call: TRBJ1-1; cdr3_nt: TGCGCCAGCAGTGAATCATCTGGGAATACTGAAGCTTTCTTT; cdr3_aa: CASSESSGNTEAFF
v_call: TRBV12-3/TRBV12-4; clone_size: .; d_call: .; j_call: TRBJ2-7; cdr3_nt: TGTGCCAGCAGTTTAGATTGGGGCCTGGGTAGTCCCCATCCGGGGCAGTACTTC; cdr3_aa: CASSLDWGLGSPHPGQYF
v_call: TRBV7-9; clone_size: many; d_call: TRBD1; j_call: TRBJ2-2; cdr3_nt: TGTGCCAGCAGCTTATGGACAGGGGTGAACACCGGGGAGCTGTTTTTT; cdr3_aa: CASSLWTGVNTGELFF
v_call: TRBV29-1; clone_size: many; d_call: .; j_call: TRBJ2-3; cdr3_nt: TGCAGCGTCCGGGACCCCGCCCCAGATACGCAGTATTTT; cdr3_aa: CSVRDPAPDTQYF
v_call: TRBV19; clone_size: few; d_call: .; j_call: TRBJ1-5; cdr3_nt: TGTGCCAGTAGTATTGCAGCTAATCAGCCCCAGCATTTT; cdr3_aa: CASSIAANQPQHF
v_call: TRBV20-1; clone_size: .; d_call: .; j_call: TRBJ1-6; cdr3_nt: TGCAGTGCTACCCTGGACAGTCGCCAAGGTTCACCCCTCCACTTT; cdr3_aa: CSATLDSRQGSPLHF
v_call: TRBV6-1; clone_size: few; d_call: TRBD2; j_call: TRBJ2-7; cdr3_nt: TGTGCCAGCAGTGACAGCTTGCCGGGGGGCGAGCAGTACTTC; cdr3_aa: CASSDSLPGGEQYF
v_call: TRBV15; clone_size: few; d_call: .; j_call: TRBJ1-3; cdr3_nt: TGTGCCACCAGCAGAGATCCGGGGGTTGGAAACACCATATATTTT; cdr3_aa: CATSRDPGVGNTIYF
v_call: TRBV7-2; clone_size: few; d_call: TRBD1; j_call: TRBJ1-1; cdr3_nt: TGTGCCAGCAGCTTAGGCCCCTCAGGGGGTAACACTGAAGCTTTCTTT; cdr3_aa: CASSLGPSGGNTEAFF
v_call: TRBV6-1; clone_size: few; d_call: .; j_call: TRBJ1-1; cdr3_nt: TGTGCCAGCAGTGAATGGGGCAGGGAGAACACTGAAGCTTTCTTT; cdr3_aa: CASSEWGRENTEAFF
v_call: TRBV18; clone_size: .; d_call: .; j_call: TRBJ1-1; cdr3_nt: TGTGCCAGCTCACCCGGAATGACAATGAACACTGAAGCTTTCTTT; cdr3_aa: CASSPGMTMNTEAFF
v_call: TRBV2; clone_size: few; d_call: TRBD1; j_call: TRBJ2-6; cdr3_nt: TGTGCCAGCAGTCGCGGACAGGGGTTGCCTGGGGCCAACGTCCTGACTTTC; cdr3_aa: CASSRGQGLPGANVLTF
v_call: TRBV19; clone_size: many; d_call: .; j_call: TRBJ2-7; cdr3_nt: TGTGCCACCATGGGGCCGGGGGCCAGCTCCTACGAGCAGTACTTC; cdr3_aa: CATMGPGASSYEQYF
v_call: TRBV28; clone_size: .; d_call: TRBD2; j_call: TRBJ2-7; cdr3_nt: TGTGCCAGCAGTGGTGCAGGGAGGGACTCCTACGAGCAGTACTTC; cdr3_aa: CASSGAGRDSYEQYF
v_call: TRBV24-1; clone_size: .; d_call: .; j_call: TRBJ2-1; cdr3_nt: TGTGCCACCAGGGCTGAGGGGTCCTACAATGAGCAGTTCTTC; cdr3_aa: CATRAEGSYNEQFF
v_call: TRBV6-5; clone_size: many; d_call: TRBD1; j_call: TRBJ2-1; cdr3_nt: TGTGCCAGCAGGAGACCCGGGACAGGTTACAATGAGCAGTTCTTC; cdr3_aa: CASRRPGTGYNEQFF